This T cell receptor (beta chain) was recovered during a study of cytomegalovirus exposure and HLA in healthy donors. Regarding the study as a whole: Rarity marked most TCR sequences, yet some public TCRs occurred in many donors. The study designated about 160 TCR beta chains cytomegalovirus-associated.

This clone was seen only a few times. No antigen is known for it. The data were produced by immunoSEQ multiplex PCR, yet TCRdb's version contains in-frame clones alone and is incomplete. The sample lists 300,000 or so clones, approximately 91% occurring once. This CDR3 has 13 residues. Trimming left V 0 bases short and J 3 bases short, with 6 bases between. CDR1 and CDR2 (germline): LNHNV, YYDKDF (reference sequence). The TCR originated in a man aged 30 to 45 in good health and CMV-seronegative. The material sequenced was PBMCs. J is TRBJ2-7 and V is TRBV15, with a tentative D call TRBD2 (6 bases). This CDR3 is CATSREGGYEQYF. CDR3 sequence (DNA): TGTGCCACCAGCAGAGAGGGAGGCTACGAGCAGTACTTC. Full variable domain (missing parts from reference TRBV15 and TRBJ2-7): DAMVIQNPRYQVTQFGKPVTLSCSQTLNHNVMYWYQQKSSQAPKLLFHYYDKDFNNEADTPDNFQSRRPNTSFCFLDIRSPGLGDTAMYLCATSREGGYEQYFGPGTRLTVT.